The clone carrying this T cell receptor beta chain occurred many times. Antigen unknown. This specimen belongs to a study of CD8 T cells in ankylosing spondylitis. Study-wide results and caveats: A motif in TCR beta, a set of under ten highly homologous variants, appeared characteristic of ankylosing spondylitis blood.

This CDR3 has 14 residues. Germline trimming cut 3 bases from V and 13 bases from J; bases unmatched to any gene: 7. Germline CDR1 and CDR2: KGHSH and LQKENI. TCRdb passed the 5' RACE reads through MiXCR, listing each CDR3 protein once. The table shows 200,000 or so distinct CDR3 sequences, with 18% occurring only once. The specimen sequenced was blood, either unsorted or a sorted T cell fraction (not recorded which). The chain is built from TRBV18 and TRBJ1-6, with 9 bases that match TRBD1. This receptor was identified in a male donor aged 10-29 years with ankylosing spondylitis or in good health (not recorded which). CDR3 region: CASSPKQGASPLHF. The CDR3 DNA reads TGTGCCAGCTCACCCAAACAGGGGGCGAGTCCCCTCCACTTT.